This TCR beta chain was sequenced in a study of T cells after yellow fever vaccination. Germline V CDR1 and CDR2: SGHRS, YFSETQ. The CDR3 is 15 amino acids. Trimming left V 4 bases short and J 5 bases short, with 19 bases between. In this sample, this clonotype turned up many times. The antigen is undetermined. General observations from the study: Weaker, the secondary response peaked sooner, at day 5 versus 15. Reappearance after the booster was observed for most primary-vaccination clones (roughly 95% CD4, about 85% CD8). The appearance of a small share of clonotypes in both CD4 and CD8 compartments was observed.

The TCR cDNA carried a universal primer site and UMIs from 5'RACE template switching. TCRdb re-called the 5' RACE reads through MiXCR, storing one row per CDR3 protein. The data show approximately 240,000 distinct CDR3 sequences, approximately 3.5% seen once. This TCR was recovered from a man between 18 and 29 years old who received the YFV17D yellow fever vaccine. The chain has TRBV5-1 and TRBJ2-7, with no clear D. Sequences were derived from PBMCs, sampled 15 days after the yellow fever booster vaccination. The DNA of the CDR3 is TGCGCCAGCAGCACACCGGGCCGCCTAGAGGACGAGCAGTACTTC. Its translation: CASSTPGRLEDEQYF.